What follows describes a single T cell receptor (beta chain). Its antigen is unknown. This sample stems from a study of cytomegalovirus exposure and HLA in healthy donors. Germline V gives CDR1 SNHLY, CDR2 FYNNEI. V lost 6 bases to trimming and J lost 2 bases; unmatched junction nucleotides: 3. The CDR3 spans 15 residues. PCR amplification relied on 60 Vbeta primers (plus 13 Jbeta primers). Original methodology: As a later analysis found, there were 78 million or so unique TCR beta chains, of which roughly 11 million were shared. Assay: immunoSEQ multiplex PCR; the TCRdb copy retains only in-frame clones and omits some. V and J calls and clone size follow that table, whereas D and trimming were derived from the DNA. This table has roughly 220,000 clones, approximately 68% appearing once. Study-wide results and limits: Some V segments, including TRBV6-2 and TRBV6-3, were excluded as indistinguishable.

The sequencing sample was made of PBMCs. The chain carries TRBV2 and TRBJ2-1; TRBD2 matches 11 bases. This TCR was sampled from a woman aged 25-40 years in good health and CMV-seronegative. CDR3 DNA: TGTGCCAGCAGCGAACTAGCGGGAGCCTACAATGAGCAGTTCTTC. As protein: CASSELAGAYNEQFF.